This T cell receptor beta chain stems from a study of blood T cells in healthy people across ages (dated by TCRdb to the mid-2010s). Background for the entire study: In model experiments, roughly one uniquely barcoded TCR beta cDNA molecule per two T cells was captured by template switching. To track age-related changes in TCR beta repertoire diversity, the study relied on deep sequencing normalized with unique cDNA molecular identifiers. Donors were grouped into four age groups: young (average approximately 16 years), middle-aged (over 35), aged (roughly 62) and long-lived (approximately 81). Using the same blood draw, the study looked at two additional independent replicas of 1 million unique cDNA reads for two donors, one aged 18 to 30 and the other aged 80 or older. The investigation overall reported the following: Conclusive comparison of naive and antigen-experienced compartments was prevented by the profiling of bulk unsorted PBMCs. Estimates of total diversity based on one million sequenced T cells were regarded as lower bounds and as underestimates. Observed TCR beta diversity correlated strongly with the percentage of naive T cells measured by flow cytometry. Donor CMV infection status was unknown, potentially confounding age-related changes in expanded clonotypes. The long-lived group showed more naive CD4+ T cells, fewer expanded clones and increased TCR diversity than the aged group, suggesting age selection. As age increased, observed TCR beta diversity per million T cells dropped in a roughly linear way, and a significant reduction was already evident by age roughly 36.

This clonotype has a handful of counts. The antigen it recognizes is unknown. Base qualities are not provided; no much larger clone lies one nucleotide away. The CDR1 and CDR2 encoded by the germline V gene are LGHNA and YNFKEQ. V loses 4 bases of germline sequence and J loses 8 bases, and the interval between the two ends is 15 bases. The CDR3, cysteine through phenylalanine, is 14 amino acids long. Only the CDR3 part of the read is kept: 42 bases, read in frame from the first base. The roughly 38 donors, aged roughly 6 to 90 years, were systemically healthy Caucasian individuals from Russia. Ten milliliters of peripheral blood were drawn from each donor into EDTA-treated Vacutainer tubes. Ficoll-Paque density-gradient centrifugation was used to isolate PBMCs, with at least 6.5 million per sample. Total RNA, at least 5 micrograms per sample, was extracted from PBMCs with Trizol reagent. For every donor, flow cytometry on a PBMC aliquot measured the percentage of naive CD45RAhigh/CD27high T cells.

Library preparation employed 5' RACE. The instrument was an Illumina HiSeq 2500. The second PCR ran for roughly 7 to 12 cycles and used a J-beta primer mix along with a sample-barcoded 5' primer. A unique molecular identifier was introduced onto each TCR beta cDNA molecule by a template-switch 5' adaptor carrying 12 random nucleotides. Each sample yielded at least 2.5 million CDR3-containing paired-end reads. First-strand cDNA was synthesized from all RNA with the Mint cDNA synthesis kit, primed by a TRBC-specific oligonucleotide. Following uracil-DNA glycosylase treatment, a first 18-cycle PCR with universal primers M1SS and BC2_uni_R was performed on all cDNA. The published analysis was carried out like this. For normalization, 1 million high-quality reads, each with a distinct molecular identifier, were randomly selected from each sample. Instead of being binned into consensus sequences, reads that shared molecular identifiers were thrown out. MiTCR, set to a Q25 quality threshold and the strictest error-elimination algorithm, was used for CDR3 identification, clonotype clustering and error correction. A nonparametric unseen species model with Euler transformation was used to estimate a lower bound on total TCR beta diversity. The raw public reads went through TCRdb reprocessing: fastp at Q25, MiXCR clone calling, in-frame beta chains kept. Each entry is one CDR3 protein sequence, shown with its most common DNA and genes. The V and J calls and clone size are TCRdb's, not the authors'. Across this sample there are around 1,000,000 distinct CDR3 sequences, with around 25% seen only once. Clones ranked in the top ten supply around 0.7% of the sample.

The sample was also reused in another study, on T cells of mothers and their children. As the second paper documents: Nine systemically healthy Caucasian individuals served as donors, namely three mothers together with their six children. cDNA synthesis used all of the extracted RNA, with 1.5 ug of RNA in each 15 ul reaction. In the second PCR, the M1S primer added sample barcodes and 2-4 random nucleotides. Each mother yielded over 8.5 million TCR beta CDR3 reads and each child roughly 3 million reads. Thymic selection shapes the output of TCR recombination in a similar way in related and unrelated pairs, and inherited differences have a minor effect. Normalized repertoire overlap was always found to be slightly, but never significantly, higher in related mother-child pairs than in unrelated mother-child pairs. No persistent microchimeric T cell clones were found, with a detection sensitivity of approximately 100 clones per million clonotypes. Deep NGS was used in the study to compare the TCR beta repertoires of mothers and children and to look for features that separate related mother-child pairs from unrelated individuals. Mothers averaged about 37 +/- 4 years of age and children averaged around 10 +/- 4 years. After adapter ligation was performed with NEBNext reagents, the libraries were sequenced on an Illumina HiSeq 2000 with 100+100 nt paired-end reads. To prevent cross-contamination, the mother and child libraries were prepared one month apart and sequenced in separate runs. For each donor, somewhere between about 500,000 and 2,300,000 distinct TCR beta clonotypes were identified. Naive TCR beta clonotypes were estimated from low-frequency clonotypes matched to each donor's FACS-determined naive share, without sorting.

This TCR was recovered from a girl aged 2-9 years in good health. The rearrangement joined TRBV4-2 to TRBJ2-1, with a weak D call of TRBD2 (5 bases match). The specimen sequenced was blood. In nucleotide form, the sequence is TGTGCCAGCAGCCGAGGCGAGGGAAGAGATGAGCAGTTCTTC. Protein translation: CASSRGEGRDEQFF.